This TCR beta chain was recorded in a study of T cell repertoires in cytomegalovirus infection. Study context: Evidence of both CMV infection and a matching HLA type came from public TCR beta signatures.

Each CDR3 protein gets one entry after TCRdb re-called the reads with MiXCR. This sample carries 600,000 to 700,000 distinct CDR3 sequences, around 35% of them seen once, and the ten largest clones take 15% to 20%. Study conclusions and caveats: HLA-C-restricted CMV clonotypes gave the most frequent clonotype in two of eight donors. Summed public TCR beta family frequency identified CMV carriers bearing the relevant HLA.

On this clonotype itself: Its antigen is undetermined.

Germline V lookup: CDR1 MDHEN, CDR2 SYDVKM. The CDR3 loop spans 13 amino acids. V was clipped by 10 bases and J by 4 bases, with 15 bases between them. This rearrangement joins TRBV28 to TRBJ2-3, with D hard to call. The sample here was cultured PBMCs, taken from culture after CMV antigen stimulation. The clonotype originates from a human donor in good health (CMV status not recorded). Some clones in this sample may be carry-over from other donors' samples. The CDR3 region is CATSGPGPDTQYF. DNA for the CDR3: TGTGCCACCTCAGGACCCGGCCCAGATACGCAGTATTTT.